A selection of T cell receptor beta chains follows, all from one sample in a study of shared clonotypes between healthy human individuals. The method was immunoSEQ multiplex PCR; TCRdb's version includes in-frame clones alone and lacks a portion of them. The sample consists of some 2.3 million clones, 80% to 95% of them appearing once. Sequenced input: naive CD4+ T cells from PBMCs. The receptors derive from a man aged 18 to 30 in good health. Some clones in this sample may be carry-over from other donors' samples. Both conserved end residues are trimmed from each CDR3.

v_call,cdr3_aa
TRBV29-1,SVELTSGSSDTQY
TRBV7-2,ASSLVWTDHYGYT
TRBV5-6,ASSLVQSTDTQY
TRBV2,ASTPFVGGATDTQY
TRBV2,ASSWQGNEKLF
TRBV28,ASSFFASPSYNEQF
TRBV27,ASSRRDRGRYGEQY
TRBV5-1,ASSAGTGVGNTIY
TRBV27,ASSWGLLGDTQY
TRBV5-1,ASSLGSEGDSPLH